This T cell receptor beta chain was recorded in a study of identifying expanded T cells in peripheral blood. Profiled with immunoSEQ multiplex PCR; TCRdb holds only in-frame clones, not every one. There are about 63,000 clones in the sample; about four fifths occur only once, and 15% to 20% lies in the top ten. Study conclusions and caveats: Two-week clone count variance significantly increased as total template count grew. Roughly 1.2 clones differed between technical replicates, versus around 15 and 19 over time.

A single count supports this clone. Its cognate antigen is unknown. Collection occurred without any documented infections or immune events in donors. The receptor's source is a person aged 18-69 years in good health. The sample taken for sequencing was blood.

The CDR3 here is CASRDGGTDTQYF. In DNA, the CDR3 is TGTGCCAGCAGGGACGGAGGAACAGATACGCAGTATTTT. The chain has TRBV25-1 and TRBJ2-3; tentatively, D is TRBD2 (5 bases). This CDR3 has 13 residues. V lost 6 bases and J lost 3, with 10 bases in between. The germline V gene has CDR1 MGHDK and CDR2 SYGVNS.